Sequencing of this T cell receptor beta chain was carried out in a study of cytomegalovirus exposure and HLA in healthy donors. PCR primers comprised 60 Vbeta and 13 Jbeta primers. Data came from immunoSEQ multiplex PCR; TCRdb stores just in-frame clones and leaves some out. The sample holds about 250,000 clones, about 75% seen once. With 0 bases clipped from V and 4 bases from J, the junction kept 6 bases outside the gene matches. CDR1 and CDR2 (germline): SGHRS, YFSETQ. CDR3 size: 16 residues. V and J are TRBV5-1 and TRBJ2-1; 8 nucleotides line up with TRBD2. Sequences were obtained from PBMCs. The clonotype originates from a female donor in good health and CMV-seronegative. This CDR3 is CASSLAGGGRYNEQFF. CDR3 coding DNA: TGCGCCAGCAGCTTGGCTGGGGGCGGGAGGTACAATGAGCAGTTCTTC.